This T cell receptor beta chain appears in the sequencing data of a study of blood T cell repertoires in COVID-19 (dated by TCRdb to about 2020). For context, the study as a whole: The collaborator samples originated in the United States, Italy and Spain and spanned the acute and convalescent phases of COVID-19. The material from the prospective study consisted of cDNA or gDNA derived from T cells, B-cell-depleted T cells, or PBMCs. Deeply sampled blood TCRbeta repertoires from subjects exposed to, actively infected with, or recovered from COVID-19 were included in the dataset. A freely available public database, intended as a resource for researchers studying the immune response to SARS-CoV-2, is where the repertoires were released. The samples were drawn from the first 160 participants of the ongoing ImmuneRACE study and from roughly 1,300 subjects provided by 6 global collaborators. The sample metadata nearly always contained a de-identified subject ID, COVID-19 status, age in years and sex. HLA class I and class II types, where available, came from metadata supplied by the sample provider rather than from assay-based typing.

Collaborating institutions collected whole blood in K2EDTA tubes following their own protocols. For TCRbeta analysis, collaborators shipped samples in one of three forms: frozen whole blood, isolated PBMCs, or DNA extracted from either of those sample types. On the study overall, not on this receptor specifically: Clinical and demographic metadata were provided uncurated, with the amount varying by source and participant.

The immunoSEQ Assay, a bias-controlled multiplex PCR, was used to amplify TCRbeta CDR3 regions from genomic DNA. As for the authors' bioinformatics: Within the assay, amplification of reference gene primers was used to estimate how many nucleated cells each sample contained. Sequence reads were collapsed and filtered to measure the absolute abundance of every unique TCRbeta CDR3 rearrangement. For each sample, productive Simpson clonality was calculated as the square root of Simpson's diversity index across productive rearrangements. Sourced from immuneACCESS, this table was stored by TCRdb with only in-frame sequences that have V and J called. A share of the clones is absent; for the studies checked, an unresolved V gene accounts for under half, and the remainder has no known explanation. D and trimming come from the DNA, and the V and J calls and clone size come from that table. This sample has some 64,000 clones in its table, and around 80% of those were observed once. The ten largest account for around 5% of the sample.

Inclusive of the bounding cysteine and phenylalanine, the CDR3 is 13 residues long. The DNA shown is the 39-base CDR3, in frame from base 1. CDR1 is given as MDHEN and CDR2 as SYDVKM, both from the germline V gene. The germline V end is reduced by 8 bases and the J end by 11 bases; junction bases left unmatched: 14. As for this clone: Its antigen has not been determined. There are no base qualities to consult, and no much larger clone falls within one base.

The receptor chain draws on TRBV28 and TRBJ1-1, and 7 bases in between align with TRBD1. This TCR was sampled from a human donor in a cohort sampled during active COVID-19. The sequencing input was peripheral blood. The CDR3 amino acid sequence is: CASVRTGVFEAFF. The nucleotides are TGTGCCAGCGTCAGGACAGGCGTTTTTGAGGCTTTCTTT.